Below, one T cell receptor beta chain is given with its context. The entry originates in a study of blood T cell repertoires in COVID-19. Study overall: In each case, the material was cDNA or gDNA derived from T cells, B-cell-depleted T cells, or PBMCs.

Clones were read by immunoSEQ multiplex PCR, and TCRdb kept only the in-frame ones, dropping some. The table has fewer than 200,000 clones, 70% to 90% seen once. Sequenced material: peripheral blood. This TCR derives from a man between 35 and 55 years old with acute or convalescent COVID-19.

The CDR3: CASRTAGGVMGEAFF. For the CDR3, the DNA is TGTGCCAGCAGAACGGCAGGGGGCGTGATGGGTGAAGCTTTCTTT. This rearrangement joins TRBV6-5 to TRBJ1-1, with 8 bases that match TRBD1. Looked up from germline, CDR1 is MNHEY and CDR2 is SVGAGI. The CDR3 extends over 15 amino acids. With 6 bases clipped from V and 7 bases from J, the junction kept 13 bases outside the gene matches.